One and the same sample provided the 26 T cell receptor beta chains below, sequenced in a study of T-cell reconstitution after alpha-beta-depleted transplantation in children. Using unique molecular identifiers, the investigators prepared the TCRbeta library. TCRdb processed the PCR reads anew with MiXCR; each CDR3 protein has one entry. This table has about 980,000 distinct CDR3 sequences, about 29% appearing once. The material was PBMCs, mostly from graft donor cells, obtained 360 days after TCRalphabeta/CD19-depleted stem cell transplant. The receptors here all came from a boy in the first two years of life who had a stem cell transplant for SCID, so the T cells may come from the graft donor.

The chain employs TRBV4-2 and TRBJ2-6; D possibly corresponds to TRBD2 (5 bases). The CDR3 has 17 residues. CDR1 LGHNA and CDR2 YNFKEQ come from the germline V gene. V gave up 4 bases and J gave up 0 bases, with 13 bases separating them. The CDR3, as DNA: TGTGCCAGCAGCCTCACCGGACTGGGCTCTGGGGCCAACGTCCTGACTTTC. Its translation is CASSLTGLGSGANVLTF.

The sample holds a few counts of this clonotype. The chain links TRBV21-1 to TRBJ2-5. TRBV21-1 is assigned pseudogene status. The CDR3 has 12 amino acids. This CDR3 is CASSKWVETQYF. The CDR3 nucleotides read TGTGCCAGCAGCAAATGGGTAGAGACCCAGTACTTC.

This chain connects TRBV5-1 to TRBJ2-3; D possibly corresponds to TRBD2 (5 bases). There are 14 residues in the CDR3. The V end lost 0 bases, the J end lost 6 bases, and 11 bases lay between the germline ends. The germline V gene encodes CDR1 SGHRS and CDR2 YFSETQ. CDR3: CASSLASSGDTQYF. The CDR3, as DNA: TGCGCCAGCAGCTTGGCTTCGTCGGGGGATACGCAGTATTTT.

The sample holds a few counts of this clonotype. The J gene is TRBJ2-1, the V gene TRBV6-1; the D is unclear. Trimming took off 3 bases at V and 0 bases at J, with 15 bases between the two ends. Germline CDR1 is MNHNS and CDR2 is SASEGT. This CDR3 comprises 17 residues. In DNA form, the CDR3 reads TGTGCCAGCAGTGACCCACTTGGGGAAAGCTCCTACAATGAGCAGTTCTTC. Residues: CASSDPLGESSYNEQFF.

The rearrangement uses TRBV29-1 and TRBJ2-7; possible D gene TRBD1, 6 bases. Looked up from germline, CDR1 is SQVTM and CDR2 is ANQGSEA. Trimming removed 0 bases from V and 3 bases from J, with 15 bases in between. The CDR3 covers 15 residues. CDR3 region: CSVEDRRQGIYEQYF. Written as DNA, the CDR3 is TGCAGCGTTGAAGATCGACGGCAGGGGATCTACGAGCAGTACTTC.

The DNA for the CDR3 is TGCGCCAGCAGCGGGACAGGGACTAATGAAAAACTGTTTTTT. Its translation: CASSGTGTNEKLFF. V gene TRBV5-1 combines with J gene TRBJ1-4; 9 bases map to TRBD1. Trimming cost V 4 bases and J 2 bases; bases outside gene matches: 0. This CDR3 has 14 amino acids. The germline V gene encodes CDR1 SGHRS and CDR2 YFSETQ.

This clonotype was counted ten times or more. This chain connects TRBV24-1 to TRBJ2-5; the D gene is possibly TRBD1 (6 bases). V was clipped by 5 bases and J by 5 bases, with 8 bases between them. The CDR3 consists of 12 residues. CDR1 and CDR2 from the germline V gene are KGHDR and SFDVKD. DNA for the CDR3: TGTGCCACCAGTGCTCAGGGGGAGACCCAGTACTTC. Its translation: CATSAQGETQYF.

The rearrangement links TRBV20-1 to TRBJ1-1; 8 bases align to TRBD1. The germline V gene encodes CDR1 DFQATT and CDR2 SNEGSKA (reference sequence). The V segment lost 2 bases and the J segment 1 base; nucleotides outside the gene matches: 6. The CDR3 has 15 residues. The CDR3 reads CSARRSTGGNTEAFF. The DNA for the CDR3 is TGCAGTGCTAGACGCAGCACAGGGGGGAACACTGAAGCTTTCTTT.

The J gene is TRBJ1-2, the V gene TRBV15, with unresolved D. In germline, CDR1 is LNHNV, CDR2 YYDKDF (reference sequence). Deletions cut 0 bases from V and 1 base from J, with 12 bases between. The CDR3 is 16 amino acids. The CDR3 nucleotides read TGTGCCACCAGCAGAGATTACGGTTCCTTTAACTATGGCTACACCTTC. Amino acid sequence: CATSRDYGSFNYGYTF.

The gene calls are TRBV6-1 and TRBJ1-4; TRBD1 agrees at 7 bases. Germline V lookup: CDR1 MNHNS, CDR2 SASEGT. This CDR3 has 15 amino acids. Trimming removed 6 bases from V and 3 bases from J; junction bases left unmatched: 7. The CDR3 region has the DNA TGTGCCAGCAGGACAGGGTATTCAGCTAATGAAAAACTGTTTTTT. Amino acids: CASRTGYSANEKLFF.

The chain combines TRBV4-1 with TRBJ2-5; tentatively, D is TRBD1 or TRBD2 (6 bases each). The length of the CDR3 is 17 residues. CDR1 is MGHRA and CDR2 is YSYEKL in the germline V gene. V was cut by 0 bases and J by 2 bases, with 16 bases left in between. In DNA form, the CDR3 reads TGCGCCAGCAGCCAAGATAGGGGGGCTCGAGGACAAGAGACCCAGTACTTC. This codes for CASSQDRGARGQETQYF.

This clonotype was counted only a few times. The V gene is TRBV27, the J gene TRBJ2-5; 9 bases agree with TRBD1. V shed 3 bases and J 7 bases; nucleotides not matched to a gene: 6. The CDR3 has 14 amino acids. CDR1 and CDR2 from the germline V gene are MNHEY and SMNVEV (reference sequence). CDR3 sequence reads: CASSFGDRVGTQYF. The DNA for the CDR3 is TGTGCCAGCAGTTTTGGGGACAGGGTCGGGACCCAGTACTTC.

This clonotype was observed a few times. J is TRBJ1-2 and V is TRBV7-8, with D hard to call. Germline V gene sequence: CDR1 SGHVS, CDR2 FQNEAQ. This CDR3 spans 12 amino acids. V was pared by 0 bases and J by 8 bases, with 7 bases between. DNA of the CDR3: TGTGCCAGCAGCTTAGCCGGGAGGGGCTACACCTTC. Its protein product is CASSLAGRGYTF.

The chain combines TRBV11-2 with TRBJ1-3; no reliable D call. The CDR3 is 18 residues long. The germline V gene encodes CDR1 SGHAT and CDR2 FQNNGV. The V gene lost 4 bases and the J gene lost 1 base, with 20 bases spanning the gap. The CDR3 DNA reads TGTGCCAGCAGCTCTCGTTTTAGGGAGAGATTTTCTGGAAACACCATATATTTT. Residues: CASSSRFRERFSGNTIYF.

V gene TRBV5-1 combines with J gene TRBJ1-1; perhaps TRBD1 as D (6 bases). The length of the CDR3 is 14 residues. V lost 4 bases, J lost 11 bases, and 21 bases lay in between. Germline V gene data show CDR1 as SGHRS and CDR2 as YFSETQ. The CDR3 DNA sequence: TGCGCCAGCAGCGTGGGGGACACGGAACAGGCTGCTTTCTTT. Translation gives CASSVGDTEQAAFF.

There are a few counts of this clonotype. The chain couples TRBV9 to TRBJ2-2, with D tentatively TRBD1 (7 bases). This CDR3 comprises 15 residues. Germline V lookup: CDR1 SGDLS, CDR2 YYNGEE. The V end was cut by 0 bases, the J end by 5 bases, with 11 bases between. The CDR3 spells CASSVDPGGTGELFF. The CDR3, as DNA: TGTGCCAGCAGCGTAGATCCAGGGGGGACCGGGGAGCTGTTTTTT.

The rearrangement links TRBV12-3 or TRBV12-4 to TRBJ1-2; 9 bases line up with TRBD1. Trimming at V came to 7 bases and at J to 8 bases, leaving 8 bases not matched to a gene. This CDR3 is built from 13 residues. The CDR3 is CASTITGGVGYTF. Written as DNA, the CDR3 is TGTGCCAGCACTATAACAGGGGGCGTGGGCTACACCTTC.

V usage is TRBV4-2 and J usage is TRBJ2-1; 16 bases are a match to TRBD2. CDR1 LGHNA and CDR2 YNFKEQ come from the germline V gene. The CDR3 covers 16 residues. V gave up 3 bases and J gave up 5 bases; unmatched junction bases: 1. DNA of the CDR3: TGTGCCAGCAGCCAGGGACTAGCGGGGGGGGACAATGAGCAGTTCTTC. Encoded protein: CASSQGLAGGDNEQFF.

The V gene is TRBV4-3, the J gene TRBJ1-2; D is perhaps TRBD1 (6 bases). This CDR3 has 16 residues. V lost 4 bases and J 8 bases, leaving 23 bases between the germline ends. From germline, CDR1 is LGHNA and CDR2 YSLEER. Written as DNA, the CDR3 is TGCGCCAGCAGCCGCACCGGACAGCCGAACTCAGGGGGCTACACCTTC. Amino acid sequence: CASSRTGQPNSGGYTF.

The rearrangement links TRBV20-1 to TRBJ2-7, with TRBD2 matching over 12 bases. The CDR3 covers 14 residues. Per the germline V gene, CDR1 is DFQATT and CDR2 is SNEGSKA (reference sequence). V gave up 4 bases and J gave up 4 bases; unmatched junction bases: 5. Here the CDR3 reads CSATLAGGFYEQYF. Here the CDR3 DNA reads TGCAGTGCTACCCTAGCGGGGGGGTTTTACGAGCAGTACTTC.

This clonotype was observed at least ten times. J is TRBJ2-7 and V is TRBV14; D possibly corresponds to TRBD1 (6 bases). Trimming removed 0 bases at V and 6 bases at J, with 24 bases between. The V gene's germline CDR1 is SGHDN and CDR2 FVKESK. This CDR3 region has 18 residues. The CDR3 coding sequence is TGTGCCAGCAGCCAAGAAGGCCCCCCCGTTAGGGGGTGGGCCGAGCAGTACTTC. Translating gives CASSQEGPPVRGWAEQYF.

This clonotype was seen more than once but under ten times. This rearrangement joins TRBV4-1 to TRBJ2-1; D is perhaps TRBD2 (6 bases). Between the trimmed V and J ends, which lost 4 bases and 1 base, there was a span of 14 bases. The CDR3 loop spans 16 amino acids. CDR1 and CDR2 from the germline V gene are MGHRA and YSYEKL. The CDR3 spells CASSRLSGWSYNEQFF. Written as DNA, the CDR3 is TGCGCCAGCAGCCGCCTAAGCGGGTGGTCCTACAATGAGCAGTTCTTC.

This clonotype turned up a few times. This chain connects TRBV28 to TRBJ1-1, with a possible D match to TRBD1 (5 bases). CDR1 and CDR2 from the germline V gene are MDHEN and SYDVKM. Trimming left V 6 bases short and J 1 base short, with 15 bases between. The CDR3 runs 15 residues. For the CDR3, the DNA is TGTGCCAGCAGCCTACGGGGGTACGCGAACACTGAAGCTTTCTTT. This encodes CASSLRGYANTEAFF.

The rearrangement links TRBV2 to TRBJ2-3; tentatively, D is TRBD2 (5 bases). Deletions cut 7 bases from V and 5 bases from J, with 13 bases between. This CDR3 has 13 residues. The V gene's germline CDR1 is SNHLY and CDR2 FYNNEI. In DNA, the CDR3 is TGTGCCAGCACGCGTCGAGGGCGAGATACGCAGTATTTT. Amino acid sequence: CASTRRGRDTQYF.

This chain joins TRBV6-2 or TRBV6-3 and TRBJ2-6; perhaps TRBD1 as D (5 bases). This CDR3 spans 17 amino acids. With 7 bases removed from V and 1 base from J, the gap between germline ends came to 17 bases. From germline, CDR1 is MNHEY and CDR2 SVGEGT. CDR3 loop: CASTRQFLLSGANVLTF. The CDR3 DNA reads as TGTGCCAGCACTAGACAGTTCCTCCTTTCTGGGGCCAACGTCCTGACTTTC.

In this sample, this clonotype turned up a few times. CDR3 coding DNA: TGTGCCAGCAGCCGAGCAGGGGAACATCAGCCCCAGCATTTT. It codes for CASSRAGEHQPQHF. The chain links TRBV6-1 to TRBJ1-5; tentatively, D is TRBD1 (6 bases). Germline V gives CDR1 MNHNS, CDR2 SASEGT. The V gene lost 6 bases and the J gene lost 5 bases, with 14 bases spanning the gap. This CDR3 contains 14 residues.